This passage covers 18 T cell receptor beta chains from one sample sequenced in a study of cytomegalovirus exposure and HLA in healthy donors. This table comes from immunoSEQ multiplex PCR, and its TCRdb copy is limited to in-frame clones, with some not included. The table records hundreds of thousands of clones, roughly nine tenths of them present only once. The sample taken for sequencing was PBMCs. Receptor source: a man in his late teens or twenties in good health and CMV-seropositive.

This chain uses TRBV9 with TRBJ1-1; 9 bases match TRBD1. After removal of 0 bases from V and 3 bases from J, the junction contained 0 bases not matched to a gene. This CDR3 contains 14 residues. Germline assignment: CDR1 SGDLS and CDR2 YYNGEE. The chain's CDR3 is CASSVGTGDTEAFF. In DNA form, the CDR3 reads TGTGCCAGCAGCGTAGGGACAGGGGACACTGAAGCTTTCTTT.

The rearrangement links TRBV27 to TRBJ2-7; 7 bases are a match to TRBD1. The V segment lost 1 base and the J segment 6 bases; nucleotides outside the gene matches: 3. This CDR3 is built from 13 residues. The germline CDR1 and CDR2 sequences are MNHEY and SMNVEV (reference sequence). CDR3 coding DNA: TGTGCCAGCAGTTTATTTGCAGGGGGCGAGCAGTACTTC. The encoded protein is CASSLFAGGEQYF.

The chain joins TRBV7-8 to TRBJ2-3; 15 bases line up with TRBD2. After removal of 5 bases from V and 9 bases from J, the junction contained 9 bases not matched to a gene. The CDR3 consists of 16 residues. Germline V gene data show CDR1 as SGHVS and CDR2 as FQNEAQ. The chain's CDR3 is CASSPGLAGGPVTQYF. The CDR3 bases are TGTGCCAGCAGCCCGGGACTAGCGGGAGGCCCCGTGACGCAGTATTTT.

The chain is built from TRBV6-1 and TRBJ1-2, with unresolved D. Germline CDR1 is MNHNS and CDR2 is SASEGT. With 6 bases removed from V and 6 bases from J, the gap between germline ends came to 14 bases. The CDR3 length is 13 residues. The CDR3 region is CASRGRQVHGYTF. The CDR3 DNA is TGTGCCAGCAGGGGTCGGCAGGTCCATGGCTACACCTTC.

The chain combines TRBV6-1 with TRBJ2-5; possible D gene TRBD1, 6 bases. This CDR3 region has 14 residues. Germline CDR1 and CDR2: MNHNS and SASEGT. V dropped 5 bases and J dropped 2 bases, with 12 bases sitting between them. The DNA of the CDR3 is TGTGCCAGCAGTAAGACAGGCTATCAAGAGACCCAGTACTTC. Its translation is CASSKTGYQETQYF.

The V call is TRBV28, the J call TRBJ2-1, with 13 bases aligning to TRBD2. CDR1 is MDHEN and CDR2 is SYDVKM in the germline V gene. This CDR3 comprises 19 residues. The V and J ends lost 1 base and 0 bases, in that order; junction bases with no gene match: 6. The CDR3 DNA reads as TGTGCCAGCAGTTTATTAGGGACTAGCGGGATCAGCTCCTACAATGAGCAGTTCTTC. Its translation: CASSLLGTSGISSYNEQFF.

This chain joins TRBV29-1 and TRBJ2-3; either TRBD1 or TRBD2 may supply D (5 bases each). The CDR3 length is 15 residues. V lost 6 bases and J lost 0, with 16 bases in between. Germline V lookup: CDR1 SQVTM, CDR2 ANQGSEA. Here the CDR3 DNA reads TGCAGCGTACAACCCGGGACCACTAGCACAGATACGCAGTATTTT. Protein: CSVQPGTTSTDTQYF.

This chain links TRBV25-1 with TRBJ2-2; D unclear. The V gene's germline CDR1 is MGHDK and CDR2 SYGVNS. V was trimmed by 9 bases and J by 6 bases, leaving 14 bases between them. This CDR3 comprises 13 residues. As DNA, the CDR3 is TGTGCCAGTACTCCCACCCCCCCCGGGGAGCTGTTTTTT. Translation: CASTPTPPGELFF.

This chain links TRBV21-1 with TRBJ2-5; no check of the table's D call, TRBD1, against the DNA was made. TRBV21-1 is flagged as a pseudogene. CDR3 length: 13 residues. CDR3 nucleotides: TGTGCCAGGGGACAGGGGGCTCAGGAGACCCAGTACTTC. Translation: CARGQGAQETQYF.

The chain combines TRBV29-1 with TRBJ2-2, with D maybe TRBD1 (5 bases). Germline CDR1 and CDR2: SQVTM and ANQGSEA. There are 13 residues in the CDR3. Deletions cut 4 bases from V and 6 bases from J, with 12 bases between. The CDR3, as DNA: TGCAGCGTTGTGGGGCCGACGGCCGGGGAGCTGTTTTTT. Its protein is CSVVGPTAGELFF.

The genes are TRBV4-3 and TRBJ2-2; perhaps TRBD1 as D (5 bases). Germline values: CDR1 LGHNA, CDR2 YSLEER. V lost 0 bases to trimming and J lost 0 bases, with 11 bases between them. CDR3 length equals 17 residues. CDR3 nucleotide sequence: TGCGCCAGCAGCCAAGAAGGGGCACTCGCGAACACCGGGGAGCTGTTTTTT. Its protein product is CASSQEGALANTGELFF.

The chain combines TRBV19 with TRBJ1-5, with D possibly being TRBD1 (6 bases). V was shortened by 5 bases and J by 1 base, with 15 bases between the two germline ends. The germline gives CDR1 LNHDA, CDR2 SQIVND (reference sequence). The CDR3 loop spans 16 amino acids. CDR3: CASSPVRTDSNQPQHF. In DNA, the CDR3 is TGTGCCAGTAGTCCAGTCCGGACAGACAGCAATCAGCCCCAGCATTTT.

This chain connects TRBV30 to TRBJ2-2; 8 bases fit TRBD1. The CDR3 loop spans 14 amino acids. V was pared by 3 bases and J by 6 bases, with 6 bases of the junction left unmatched. Germline V gene lookup returns CDR1 GTSNPN and CDR2 SVGIG (reference sequence). CDR3 nucleotides: TGTGCCTGGAGCGAGGACAGGGAGCCCGGGGAGCTGTTTTTT. Translated, it gives CAWSEDREPGELFF. Full variable domain (remainder filled in from reference TRBV30 and TRBJ2-2): SQTIHQWPATLVQPVGSPLSLECTVEGTSNPNLYWYRQAAGRGLQLLFYSVGIGQISSEVPQNLSASRPQDRQFILSSKKLLLSDSGFYLCAWSEDREPGELFFGEGSRLTVL.

This rearrangement joins TRBV28 to TRBJ2-1, with TRBD2 matching 8 bases. The length of the CDR3 is 17 residues. CDR1 MDHEN and CDR2 SYDVKM come from the germline V gene. V was clipped by 5 bases and J by 1 base; unmatched bases: 10. The CDR3, as DNA: TGTGCCAGCAGTCCATGGAAAGCGGGAGTATCCTACAATGAGCAGTTCTTC. Translating gives CASSPWKAGVSYNEQFF.

The V and J genes are TRBV7-9 and TRBJ2-3; D call uncertain. CDR1 is SEHNR and CDR2 is FQNEAQ in the germline V gene (reference sequence). The CDR3 loop spans 12 amino acids. The V end lost 1 base, the J end lost 4 bases, and 3 bases lay between the germline ends. CDR3 sequence: CASSLVPDTQYF. The DNA of the CDR3 is TGTGCCAGCAGCTTAGTCCCAGATACGCAGTATTTT.

This clone was counted between two and nine times. The J gene is TRBJ2-7, the V gene TRBV5-1; TRBD1 might be the D (5 bases). There are 15 residues in the CDR3. The germline V gene encodes CDR1 SGHRS and CDR2 YFSETQ. Trimming pared 0 bases from V and 3 bases from J, leaving 13 bases between. CDR3 coding DNA: TGCGCCAGCAGCTTGGCGGCAGGGATGCTCTACGAGCAGTACTTC. Its translation: CASSLAAGMLYEQYF.

CDR3 sequence (DNA): TGTGCCAGCAGTTTAAGGGCCTGGGTTGGCACCGGGGAGCTGTTTTTT. As protein: CASSLRAWVGTGELFF. The gene calls are TRBV27 and TRBJ2-2; D gene unclear. Per the germline V gene, CDR1 is MNHEY and CDR2 is SMNVEV (reference sequence). The CDR3 is 16 residues long. The V gene lost 2 bases and the J gene lost 4 bases, with 14 bases spanning the gap.

The chain recombines TRBV6-5 with TRBJ1-1; tentatively, D is TRBD1 (5 bases). The germline CDR1 and CDR2 sequences are MNHEY and SVGAGI. V was cut by 2 bases and J by 1 base, with 8 bases left in between. The CDR3 sequence is 14 residues long. CDR3 sequence reads: CASSYRGTNTEAFF. Written as DNA, the CDR3 is TGTGCCAGCAGTTACAGGGGCACGAACACTGAAGCTTTCTTT.